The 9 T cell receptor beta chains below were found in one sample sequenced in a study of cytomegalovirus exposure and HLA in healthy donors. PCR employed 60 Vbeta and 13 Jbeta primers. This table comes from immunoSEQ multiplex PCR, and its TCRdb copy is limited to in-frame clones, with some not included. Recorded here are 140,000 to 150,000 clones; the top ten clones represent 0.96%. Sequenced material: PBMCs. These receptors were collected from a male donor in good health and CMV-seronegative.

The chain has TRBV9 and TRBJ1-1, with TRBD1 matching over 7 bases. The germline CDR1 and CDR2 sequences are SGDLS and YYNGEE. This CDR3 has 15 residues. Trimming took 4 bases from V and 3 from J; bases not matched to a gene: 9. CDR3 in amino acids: CASSTNTGDYTEAFF. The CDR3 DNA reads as TGTGCCAGCAGCACCAATACAGGGGACTACACTGAAGCTTTCTTT.

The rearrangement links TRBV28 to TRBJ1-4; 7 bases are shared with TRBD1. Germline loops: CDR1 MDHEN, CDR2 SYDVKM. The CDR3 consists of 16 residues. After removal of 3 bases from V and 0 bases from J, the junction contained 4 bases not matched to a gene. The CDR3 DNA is TGTGCCAGCAGTTTCCAGGGGGTTGCAACTAATGAAAAACTGTTTTTT. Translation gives CASSFQGVATNEKLFF.

The CDR3 region has the DNA TGTGCCAGTAGTATTTCCGGGGACAGGGACCAGCCCCAGCATTTT. Translating it yields CASSISGDRDQPQHF. The gene calls are TRBV19 and TRBJ1-5, with TRBD1 matching over 9 bases. J was trimmed by 7 bases and V by 3 bases; bases with no gene match: 7. The CDR3 runs 15 residues. Germline loops: CDR1 LNHDA, CDR2 SQIVND (reference sequence).

The CDR3 loop is CASSIRTGGYEQYF. In DNA form, the CDR3 reads TGTGCCAGTAGTATACGGACAGGGGGCTACGAGCAGTACTTC. J is TRBJ2-7 and V is TRBV19; 10 bases match TRBD1. The junction had 1 base not matched to a gene; V was cut back by 2 bases and J by 3 bases. The germline CDR1 and CDR2 sequences are LNHDA and SQIVND (reference sequence). The CDR3 has 14 residues.

CDR3 nucleotides: TGCGCCAGCAGCGTCAACACTCCGGGACTCAGCGAGACCCAGTACTTC. This codes for CASSVNTPGLSETQYF. V and J are TRBV5-1 and TRBJ2-5; weak D call: TRBD2 (6 bases). This CDR3 is 16 amino acids long. CDR1 and CDR2 from the germline V gene are SGHRS and YFSETQ. V was trimmed by 4 bases and J by 5 bases, leaving 21 bases between them.

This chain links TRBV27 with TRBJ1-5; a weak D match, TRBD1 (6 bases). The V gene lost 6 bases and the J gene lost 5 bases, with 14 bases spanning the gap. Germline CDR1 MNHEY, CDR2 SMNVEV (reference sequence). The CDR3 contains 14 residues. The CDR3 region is CASRKNRDDQPQHF. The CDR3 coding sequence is TGTGCCAGCAGGAAGAACAGGGACGATCAGCCCCAGCATTTT.

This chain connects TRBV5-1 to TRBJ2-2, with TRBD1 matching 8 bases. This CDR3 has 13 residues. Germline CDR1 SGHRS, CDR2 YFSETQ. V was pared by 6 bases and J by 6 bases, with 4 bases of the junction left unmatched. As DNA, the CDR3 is TGCGCCAGCACAGGGGGCGCGGCCGGGGAGCTGTTTTTT. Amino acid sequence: CASTGGAAGELFF.

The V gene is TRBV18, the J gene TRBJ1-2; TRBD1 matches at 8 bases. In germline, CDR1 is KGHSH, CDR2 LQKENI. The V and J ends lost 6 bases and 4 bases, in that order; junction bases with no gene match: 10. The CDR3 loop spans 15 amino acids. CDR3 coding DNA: TGTGCCAGCTCCCCCGCCCAGGGGGCGACCTATGGCTACACCTTC. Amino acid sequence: CASSPAQGATYGYTF. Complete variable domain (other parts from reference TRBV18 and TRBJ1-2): NAGVMQNPRHLVRRRGQEARLRCSPMKGHSHVYWYRQLPEEGLKFMVYLQKENIIDESGMPKERFSAEFPKEGPSILRIQQVVRGDSAAYFCASSPAQGATYGYTFGSGTRLTVV.

CDR3 region: CASSLGDRVSYEQYF. The DNA for the CDR3 is TGTGCCAGCAGCTTAGGGGACAGGGTTTCCTACGAGCAGTACTTC. The rearrangement links TRBV11-2 to TRBJ2-7, with TRBD1 identical over 9 bases. The germline gives CDR1 SGHAT, CDR2 FQNNGV. V trimming: 1 base; J trimming: 1 base; junction bases outside the gene matches: 2. This CDR3 has 15 amino acids.